The rows below give T cell receptor beta chains drawn from one sample of a study of vaccination effects on CD4 cells after COVID-19. Generated by immunoSEQ multiplex PCR, the TCRdb table keeps only in-frame clones and is missing some. The table shows 35,000 to 45,000 clones, with about 80% occurring only once. Their recognized antigens are unknown. The sample here was CD4+ T cells from PBMCs cultured with SARS-CoV-2 spike peptides, taken before COVID-19 vaccination. The receptors originated from a human donor who received a COVID-19 vaccine. CDR3s include the opening cysteine and the closing phenylalanine or tryptophan. D genes are given only for firm matches. Some rows have no size entry. The others give once, few or many, or a class for an expanded clone.

j_call: TRBJ2-5; d_call: NA; v_call: TRBV7-2; cdr3_length: 17; clone_size: NA; cdr3_aa: CASSLLPGGRAQETQYF; cdr3_nt: TGTGCCAGCAGCTTACTTCCGGGCGGAAGGGCCCAAGAGACCCAGTACTTC
j_call: TRBJ2-3; d_call: TRBD1; v_call: TRBV6-5; cdr3_length: 16; clone_size: NA; cdr3_aa: CASSYFPGQGLDTQYF; cdr3_nt: TGTGCCAGCAGTTACTTTCCGGGACAGGGGTTAGATACGCAGTATTTT
j_call: TRBJ1-2; d_call: NA; v_call: TRBV29-1; cdr3_length: 12; clone_size: once; cdr3_aa: CSVGGTGNGYTF; cdr3_nt: TGCAGCGTTGGGGGGACGGGAAACGGCTACACCTTC
j_call: TRBJ2-5; d_call: TRBD2; v_call: TRBV20-1; cdr3_length: 16; clone_size: NA; cdr3_aa: CSASRSRGGYQETQYF; cdr3_nt: TGCAGTGCTAGTAGATCGCGGGGGGGCTATCAAGAGACCCAGTACTTC
j_call: TRBJ2-3; d_call: NA; v_call: TRBV6-5; cdr3_length: 14; clone_size: NA; cdr3_aa: CASSPRPLTDTQYF; cdr3_nt: TGTGCCAGCAGCCCCAGGCCCCTCACAGATACGCAGTATTTT
j_call: TRBJ1-5; d_call: NA; v_call: TRBV4-3; cdr3_length: 14; clone_size: NA; cdr3_aa: CASSQGTAILPQHF; cdr3_nt: TGCGCCAGCAGCCAAGGGACAGCCATCTTGCCCCAGCATTTT
j_call: TRBJ2-2; d_call: NA; v_call: TRBV6-5; cdr3_length: 15; clone_size: few; cdr3_aa: CASSLKGGLVGELFF; cdr3_nt: TGTGCCAGCAGCCTTAAGGGGGGGCTGGTCGGGGAGCTGTTTTTT
j_call: TRBJ1-4; d_call: NA; v_call: TRBV18; cdr3_length: 15; clone_size: NA; cdr3_aa: CASSTKTGHNEKLFF; cdr3_nt: TGTGCCAGCTCAACTAAGACGGGGCATAATGAAAAACTGTTTTTT
j_call: TRBJ2-5; d_call: TRBD2; v_call: TRBV2; cdr3_length: 15; clone_size: NA; cdr3_aa: CASSGLAGAEETQYF; cdr3_nt: TGTGCCAGCAGTGGACTAGCGGGGGCCGAAGAGACCCAGTACTTC
j_call: TRBJ2-5; d_call: NA; v_call: TRBV2; cdr3_length: 13; clone_size: NA; cdr3_aa: CASSEQSATTQYF; cdr3_nt: TGTGCCAGCAGTGAACAGTCAGCAACGACCCAGTACTTC
j_call: TRBJ1-1; d_call: TRBD1; v_call: TRBV28; cdr3_length: 13; clone_size: NA; cdr3_aa: CASKPQGGTEAFF; cdr3_nt: TGTGCCAGCAAACCCCAGGGGGGCACTGAAGCTTTCTTT
j_call: TRBJ2-3; d_call: TRBD1; v_call: TRBV6-5; cdr3_length: 15; clone_size: NA; cdr3_aa: CASGRAGQGADTQYF; cdr3_nt: TGTGCCAGCGGAAGGGCGGGACAGGGCGCAGATACGCAGTATTTT
j_call: TRBJ1-4; d_call: NA; v_call: TRBV18; cdr3_length: 13; clone_size: NA; cdr3_aa: CASSPRGGEKLFF; cdr3_nt: TGTGCCAGCTCACCGAGGGGTGGTGAAAAACTGTTTTTT
j_call: TRBJ2-2; d_call: TRBD1; v_call: TRBV11-2; cdr3_length: 14; clone_size: NA; cdr3_aa: CASRTGGGTGELFF; cdr3_nt: TGTGCCAGCAGAACAGGGGGCGGCACCGGGGAGCTGTTTTTT
j_call: TRBJ1-6; d_call: TRBD1; v_call: TRBV5-1; cdr3_length: 14; clone_size: once; cdr3_aa: CASGDSSYNSPLHF; cdr3_nt: TGCGCCAGTGGGGACAGCTCCTATAATTCACCCCTCCACTTT
j_call: TRBJ2-6; d_call: NA; v_call: TRBV4-3; cdr3_length: 19; clone_size: NA; cdr3_aa: CASSQEDGQFYSGANVLTF; cdr3_nt: TGCGCCAGCAGCCAAGAGGACGGTCAGTTTTACTCTGGGGCCAACGTCCTGACTTTC
j_call: TRBJ2-3; d_call: NA; v_call: TRBV6-5; cdr3_length: 16; clone_size: once; cdr3_aa: CASSYSFHSHTDTQYF; cdr3_nt: TGTGCCAGCAGTTACTCGTTTCACTCACACACAGATACGCAGTATTTT
j_call: TRBJ2-5; d_call: NA; v_call: TRBV7-2; cdr3_length: 14; clone_size: NA; cdr3_aa: CASSLSFEVGTQYF; cdr3_nt: TGTGCCAGCAGCTTGTCTTTCGAGGTGGGGACCCAGTACTTC
j_call: TRBJ1-5; d_call: NA; v_call: TRBV9; cdr3_length: 15; clone_size: NA; cdr3_aa: CASSPRGDVGQPQHF; cdr3_nt: TGTGCCAGCAGCCCGCGCGGGGATGTAGGACAGCCCCAGCATTTT
j_call: TRBJ1-2; d_call: TRBD1; v_call: TRBV2; cdr3_length: 13; clone_size: NA; cdr3_aa: CASNLQGNYGYTF; cdr3_nt: TGTGCCAGCAACTTACAGGGGAACTATGGCTACACCTTC
j_call: TRBJ2-2; d_call: TRBD1; v_call: TRBV7-9; cdr3_length: 15; clone_size: few; cdr3_aa: CASSLTGENTGELFF; cdr3_nt: TGTGCCAGCAGCTTAACAGGGGAGAACACCGGGGAGCTGTTTTTT
j_call: TRBJ1-6; d_call: TRBD1; v_call: TRBV6-4; cdr3_length: 15; clone_size: once; cdr3_aa: CASSSLGQGGSPLHF; cdr3_nt: TGTGCCAGCAGTTCCCTGGGACAGGGCGGTTCACCCCTCCACTTT
j_call: TRBJ1-5; d_call: NA; v_call: TRBV5-8; cdr3_length: 15; clone_size: NA; cdr3_aa: CASSSKVSGNQPQHF; cdr3_nt: TGTGCCAGCAGCTCCAAGGTCTCGGGCAATCAGCCCCAGCATTTT
j_call: TRBJ1-1; d_call: NA; v_call: TRBV12-3/TRBV12-4; cdr3_length: 13; clone_size: NA; cdr3_aa: CASSLQWNTEAFF; cdr3_nt: TGTGCCAGCAGTTTACAGTGGAACACTGAAGCTTTCTTT
j_call: TRBJ2-1; d_call: TRBD2; v_call: TRBV6-5; cdr3_length: 14; clone_size: NA; cdr3_aa: CASRLAGGSDEQFF; cdr3_nt: TGTGCCAGCAGACTAGCGGGGGGTAGCGATGAGCAGTTCTTC
j_call: TRBJ1-2; d_call: NA; v_call: TRBV9; cdr3_length: 14; clone_size: NA; cdr3_aa: CASTRTYTNYGYTF; cdr3_nt: TGTGCCAGCACCCGGACATACACTAACTATGGCTACACCTTC
j_call: TRBJ1-5; d_call: NA; v_call: TRBV24-1; cdr3_length: 15; clone_size: NA; cdr3_aa: CATSDPRRGNQPQHF; cdr3_nt: TGTGCCACCAGTGATCCCCGGCGGGGCAATCAGCCCCAGCATTTT
j_call: TRBJ1-2; d_call: TRBD1; v_call: TRBV28; cdr3_length: 14; clone_size: NA; cdr3_aa: CASSFGGQVYGYTF; cdr3_nt: TGTGCCAGCAGTTTTGGGGGACAGGTCTATGGCTACACCTTC
j_call: TRBJ1-4; d_call: TRBD1; v_call: TRBV19; cdr3_length: 15; clone_size: NA; cdr3_aa: CASSITRGPDEKLFF; cdr3_nt: TGTGCCAGTAGTATAACGAGGGGGCCGGATGAAAAACTGTTTTTT
j_call: TRBJ2-1; d_call: TRBD2; v_call: TRBV2; cdr3_length: 13; clone_size: NA; cdr3_aa: CASGGVSYNEQFF; cdr3_nt: TGTGCCAGCGGGGGGGTCTCCTACAATGAGCAGTTCTTC
j_call: TRBJ1-1; d_call: NA; v_call: TRBV6-4; cdr3_length: 13; clone_size: NA; cdr3_aa: CASSVDRGTEAFF; cdr3_nt: TGTGCCAGCAGTGTCGACAGAGGCACTGAAGCTTTCTTT
j_call: TRBJ1-1; d_call: NA; v_call: TRBV14; cdr3_length: 13; clone_size: NA; cdr3_aa: CASSQDWRTAAFF; cdr3_nt: TGTGCCAGCAGCCAAGATTGGCGGACAGCGGCTTTCTTT
j_call: TRBJ2-3; d_call: NA; v_call: TRBV23-1; cdr3_length: 16; clone_size: NA; cdr3_aa: CASSQSILKARPAQYF; cdr3_nt: TGCGCCAGCAGTCAATCAATATTGAAGGCCCGGCCGGCGCAGTATTTT
j_call: TRBJ1-4; d_call: NA; v_call: TRBV7-9; cdr3_length: 15; clone_size: NA; cdr3_aa: CASRPETDGWGKLFF; cdr3_nt: TGTGCCAGCAGGCCAGAGACCGATGGTTGGGGAAAACTGTTTTTT
j_call: TRBJ2-6; d_call: NA; v_call: TRBV29-1; cdr3_length: 15; clone_size: NA; cdr3_aa: CSSYSGSSGANVLTF; cdr3_nt: TGCAGCTCCTACAGTGGAAGCTCTGGGGCCAACGTCCTGACTTTC
j_call: TRBJ2-2; d_call: TRBD2; v_call: TRBV28; cdr3_length: 14; clone_size: NA; cdr3_aa: CAIPGLAGTGELFF; cdr3_nt: TGTGCCATCCCGGGACTAGCTGGCACCGGGGAGCTGTTTTTT
j_call: TRBJ2-5; d_call: TRBD2; v_call: TRBV5-4; cdr3_length: 16; clone_size: NA; cdr3_aa: CASSLAASGYQETQYF; cdr3_nt: TGTGCCAGCAGCTTGGCGGCTAGCGGGTACCAAGAGACCCAGTACTTC
j_call: TRBJ2-5; d_call: TRBD2; v_call: TRBV5-1; cdr3_length: 15; clone_size: few; cdr3_aa: CASSPGRGGGETQYF; cdr3_nt: TGCGCCAGCAGCCCGGGGCGGGGCGGGGGAGAGACCCAGTACTTC
j_call: TRBJ2-3; d_call: NA; v_call: TRBV4-2; cdr3_length: 18; clone_size: NA; cdr3_aa: CASSQDPGTMISTDTQYF; cdr3_nt: TGTGCCAGCAGCCAAGATCCCGGGACGATGATTAGCACAGATACGCAGTATTTT
j_call: TRBJ1-3; d_call: NA; v_call: TRBV5-4; cdr3_length: 14; clone_size: once; cdr3_aa: CASSLRSSGNTIYF; cdr3_nt: TGTGCCAGCAGCTTGAGGTCCTCTGGAAACACCATATATTTT
j_call: TRBJ1-4; d_call: TRBD1; v_call: TRBV18; cdr3_length: 15; clone_size: NA; cdr3_aa: CASSPGQEGNEKLFF; cdr3_nt: TGTGCCAGCTCCCCCGGACAGGAAGGGAATGAAAAACTGTTTTTT
j_call: TRBJ1-2; d_call: NA; v_call: TRBV6-1; cdr3_length: 15; clone_size: NA; cdr3_aa: CASSEGGGLGYGYTF; cdr3_nt: TGTGCCAGCAGTGAAGGAGGGGGGCTTGGCTATGGCTACACCTTC
j_call: TRBJ2-3; d_call: TRBD2; v_call: TRBV4-3; cdr3_length: 17; clone_size: NA; cdr3_aa: CASSQVRTSGGSDTQYF; cdr3_nt: TGCGCCAGCAGCCAAGTACGGACTAGCGGGGGGTCAGATACGCAGTATTTT
j_call: TRBJ1-5; d_call: TRBD1; v_call: TRBV24-1; cdr3_length: 14; clone_size: NA; cdr3_aa: CATSVQGSNQPQHF; cdr3_nt: TGTGCCACCAGTGTACAGGGGAGCAATCAGCCCCAGCATTTT
j_call: TRBJ1-2; d_call: TRBD1; v_call: TRBV5-1; cdr3_length: 14; clone_size: NA; cdr3_aa: CASSLAKGAGGYTF; cdr3_nt: TGCGCCAGCAGCTTGGCAAAGGGGGCGGGCGGCTACACCTTC
j_call: TRBJ2-4; d_call: NA; v_call: TRBV25-1; cdr3_length: 13; clone_size: NA; cdr3_aa: CASRGVGKNIQYF; cdr3_nt: TGTGCCAGCAGGGGTGTCGGCAAAAACATTCAGTACTTC